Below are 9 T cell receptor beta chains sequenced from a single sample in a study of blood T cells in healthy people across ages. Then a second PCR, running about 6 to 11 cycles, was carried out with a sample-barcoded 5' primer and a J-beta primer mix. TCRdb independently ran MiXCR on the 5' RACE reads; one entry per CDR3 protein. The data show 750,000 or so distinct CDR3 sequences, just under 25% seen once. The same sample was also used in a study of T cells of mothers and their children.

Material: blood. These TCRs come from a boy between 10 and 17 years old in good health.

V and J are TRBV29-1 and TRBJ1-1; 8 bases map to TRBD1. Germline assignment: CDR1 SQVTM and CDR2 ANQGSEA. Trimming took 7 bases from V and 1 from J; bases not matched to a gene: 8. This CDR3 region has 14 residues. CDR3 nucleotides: TGCAGCGGGATACCGGGACAGGCGAACACTGAAGCTTTCTTT. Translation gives CSGIPGQANTEAFF.

The CDR3 loop is CASSVGWREMAGELFF. CDR3 DNA sequence: TGTGCCAGCAGCGTAGGTTGGCGGGAGATGGCCGGGGAGCTGTTTTTT. J is TRBJ2-2 and V is TRBV9; 7 bases are a match to TRBD2. Germline V lookup: CDR1 SGDLS, CDR2 YYNGEE. This CDR3 has 16 residues. The V gene end was trimmed by 0 bases and the J gene end by 6 bases; junction bases not matched to a gene: 8. Drawing the rest from reference TRBV9 and TRBJ2-2, the complete variable domain is DSGVTQTPKHLITATGQRVTLRCSPRSGDLSVYWYQQSLDQGLQFLIQYYNGEERAKGNILERFSAQQFPDLHSELNLSSLELGDSALYFCASSVGWREMAGELFFGEGSRLTVL.

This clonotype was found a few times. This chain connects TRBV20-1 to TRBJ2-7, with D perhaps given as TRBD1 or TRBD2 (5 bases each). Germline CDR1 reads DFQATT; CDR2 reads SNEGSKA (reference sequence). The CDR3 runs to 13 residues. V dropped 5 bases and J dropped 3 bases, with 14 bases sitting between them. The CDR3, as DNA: TGCAGTGCTGGGACCGCGAGGCTCTACGAGCAGTACTTC. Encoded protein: CSAGTARLYEQYF.

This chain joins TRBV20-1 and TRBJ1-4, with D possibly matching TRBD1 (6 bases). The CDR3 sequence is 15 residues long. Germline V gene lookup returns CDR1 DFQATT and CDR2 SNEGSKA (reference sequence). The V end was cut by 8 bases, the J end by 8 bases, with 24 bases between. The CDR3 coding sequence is TGCAGTTCAATCATTCCCGGGGGCCCGGGCGAAAAACTGTTTTTT. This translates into CSSIIPGGPGEKLFF.

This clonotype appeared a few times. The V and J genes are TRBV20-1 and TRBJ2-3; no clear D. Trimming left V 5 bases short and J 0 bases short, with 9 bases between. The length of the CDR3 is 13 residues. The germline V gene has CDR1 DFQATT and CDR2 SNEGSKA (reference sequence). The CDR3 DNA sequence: TGCAGTGCTGGAGCGACCAGCACAGATACGCAGTATTTT. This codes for CSAGATSTDTQYF.

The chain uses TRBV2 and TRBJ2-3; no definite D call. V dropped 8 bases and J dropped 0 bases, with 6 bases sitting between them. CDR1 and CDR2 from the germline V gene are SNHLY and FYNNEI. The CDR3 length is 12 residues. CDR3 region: CASCWSTDTQYF. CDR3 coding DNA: TGTGCCAGCTGTTGGAGCACAGATACGCAGTATTTT.

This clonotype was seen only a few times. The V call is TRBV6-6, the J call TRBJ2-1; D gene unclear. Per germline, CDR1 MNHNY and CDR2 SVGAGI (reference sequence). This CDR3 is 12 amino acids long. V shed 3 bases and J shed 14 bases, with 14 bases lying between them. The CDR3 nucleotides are TGTGCCAGCAGTTATAGCCCCTCCTTTAAGTTCTTC. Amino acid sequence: CASSYSPSFKFF.

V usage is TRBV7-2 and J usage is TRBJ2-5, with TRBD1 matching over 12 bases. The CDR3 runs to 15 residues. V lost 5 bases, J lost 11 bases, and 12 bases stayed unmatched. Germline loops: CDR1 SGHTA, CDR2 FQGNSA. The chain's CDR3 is CASSQGQGALGEQYF. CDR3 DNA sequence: TGTGCCAGCAGCCAGGGACAGGGGGCGCTGGGAGAGCAGTACTTC.

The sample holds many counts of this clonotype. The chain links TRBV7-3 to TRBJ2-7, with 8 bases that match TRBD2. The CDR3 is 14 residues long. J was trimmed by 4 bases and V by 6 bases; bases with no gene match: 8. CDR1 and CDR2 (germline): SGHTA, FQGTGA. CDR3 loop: CASSLTAGAYEQYF. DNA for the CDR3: TGTGCCAGCAGTTTGACAGCGGGAGCATACGAGCAGTACTTC.